This record covers a single TCR beta chain. Its antigen specificity is not known. Qualities for individual bases were not recorded, and no much larger clone is one base off. In the prospective study, participants were about 18 to 100 years old, resided in about two dozen geographic areas of the United States, and were enrolled through a virtual design. Cohort assignment in the prospective study relied on participant-reported clinical history from a screening survey and a study questionnaire. ImmuneRACE Cohort 3 recovered participants were defined by two consecutive negative NP/OP PCR tests, healthcare professional clearance, or symptom resolution. Mobile phlebotomists in the prospective study collected whole blood, serum and a nasopharyngeal or oropharyngeal swab from every participant. Over a roughly 2-month period, participants in the prospective study had the option of providing additional blood draws and questionnaires. Before DNA extraction, blood samples from the prospective study were shipped at room temperature or frozen.

This sample stems from a study of blood T cell repertoires in COVID-19 (dated by TCRdb to 2020 to 2022). A note on the overall study: The collaborator samples originated in the United States, Italy and Spain and spanned the acute and convalescent phases of COVID-19. The material from the prospective study consisted of cDNA or gDNA derived from T cells, B-cell-depleted T cells, or PBMCs. The sample metadata nearly always contained a de-identified subject ID, COVID-19 status, age in years and sex. The samples were drawn from two sources: the first 160 participants of the ongoing ImmuneRACE study, and over 1,000 subjects contributed by 6 global collaborators. Where available, HLA class I and class II types were taken from metadata supplied by the sample provider and were not determined by assay-based typing. The dataset comprised deeply sampled blood TCRbeta repertoires from subjects exposed to, actively infected with, or recovered from COVID-19. A freely available public database, intended as a resource for researchers studying the immune response to SARS-CoV-2, is where the repertoires were released. The paper as a whole reports these results and caveats: The quantity of clinical and demographic metadata differed by source and by participant and was supplied without curation.

TCRbeta CDR3 regions were amplified from genomic DNA by means of the immunoSEQ Assay, a bias-controlled multiplex PCR. The source study handled its data this way. Nucleated cell counts per sample were estimated from amplification of reference gene primers within the assay. Sequence reads were collapsed and filtered to measure the absolute abundance of every unique TCRbeta CDR3 rearrangement. For each sample, productive Simpson clonality was calculated as the square root of Simpson's diversity index over productive rearrangements. This is the immuneACCESS table as TCRdb keeps it, with only in-frame sequences that have V and J called. A part of the clones is gone; compared with another copy, unresolved V genes explain less than half, and the rest is unexplained. V and J calls plus clone size are reproduced from that table; the DNA served to infer D and trimming. The sample table shows 250,000 to 350,000 clones, and around 85% are seen once. About 4.1% of the sample goes to the ten largest clones.

The sequence derives from a woman aged 30 to 39 who had recovered from COVID-19. The sequencing input was PBMCs or T cells enriched from blood (not recorded which).

The bases read TGCGCCAGCAGTCCCCAGATTGGGGCCTCCGTCTATGGCTACACCTTC. This gives the protein CASSPQIGASVYGYTF. The chain couples TRBV10-2 to TRBJ1-2, and perhaps TRBD1 as D gene, on 5 matching bases. The CDR3 spans 16 residues, from the cysteine through the phenylalanine. This entry keeps only the CDR3 DNA: 48 bases, framed from base 1. As encoded in the germline V gene, CDR1 is WSHSY while CDR2 is SAAADI. The V and J ends are trimmed by 5 bases and 4 bases, leaving 20 bases between them.